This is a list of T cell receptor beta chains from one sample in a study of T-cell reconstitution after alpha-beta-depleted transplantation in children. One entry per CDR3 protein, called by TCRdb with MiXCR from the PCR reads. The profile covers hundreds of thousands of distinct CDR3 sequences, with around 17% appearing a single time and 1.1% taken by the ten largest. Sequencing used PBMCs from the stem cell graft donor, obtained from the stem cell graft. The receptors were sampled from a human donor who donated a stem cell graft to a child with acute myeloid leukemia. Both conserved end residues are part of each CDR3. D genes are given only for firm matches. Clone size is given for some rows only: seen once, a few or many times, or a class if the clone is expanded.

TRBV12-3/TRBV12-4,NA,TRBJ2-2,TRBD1,CASSLATQGAGELFF,TGTGCCAGCAGTTTAGCTACTCAGGGGGCCGGGGAGCTGTTTTTT
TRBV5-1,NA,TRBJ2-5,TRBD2,CASSLTSGGTQETQYF,TGCGCCAGCAGCTTGACTAGCGGGGGCACACAAGAGACCCAGTACTTC
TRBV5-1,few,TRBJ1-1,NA,CASSLTMTEAFF,TGCGCCAGCAGCTTAACGATGACTGAAGCTTTCTTT
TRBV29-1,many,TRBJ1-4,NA,CSANGDQEKLFF,TGCAGCGCCAACGGGGATCAGGAAAAACTGTTTTTT
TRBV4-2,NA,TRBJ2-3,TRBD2,CASSQDTLAGGLSRVDTQYF,TGTGCCAGCAGCCAAGATACACTAGCGGGGGGGTTGTCTAGGGTCGATACGCAGTATTTT
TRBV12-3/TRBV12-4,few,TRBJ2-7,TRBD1,CASSLSRGPPYEQYF,TGTGCCAGCAGTTTATCCAGGGGGCCTCCCTACGAGCAGTACTTC
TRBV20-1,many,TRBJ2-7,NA,CSARDYASSYEQYF,TGCAGTGCTAGAGATTACGCGAGCTCCTACGAGCAGTACTTC
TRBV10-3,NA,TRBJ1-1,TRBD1,CAIRVQGEGTEAFF,TGTGCCATCAGAGTACAGGGGGAAGGCACTGAAGCTTTCTTT
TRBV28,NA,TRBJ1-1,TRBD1,CASNFLGTGEDGTEAFF,TGTGCCAGCAATTTTTTAGGGACAGGGGAAGATGGCACTGAAGCTTTCTTT
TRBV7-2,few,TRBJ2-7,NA,CASSRGLGYEQYF,TGTGCCAGCAGCCGGGGACTCGGCTACGAGCAGTACTTC
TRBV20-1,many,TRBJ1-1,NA,CSARNGARVDTEAFF,TGCAGTGCTAGAAACGGGGCGCGGGTAGACACTGAAGCTTTCTTT
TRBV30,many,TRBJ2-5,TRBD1,CAWSDRGRRETQYF,TGTGCCTGGAGTGACAGGGGGCGCCGCGAGACCCAGTACTTC
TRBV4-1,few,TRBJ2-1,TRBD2,CASSIQRGSEQFF,TGCGCCAGCAGCATTCAGCGGGGAAGTGAGCAGTTCTTC
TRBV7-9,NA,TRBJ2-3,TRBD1,CASSLSYRGRSDAQYF,TGTGCCAGCAGCTTATCCTACAGGGGGAGGTCAGATGCGCAGTATTTT
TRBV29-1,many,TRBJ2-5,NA,CSYASVQGSVAQYF,TGCAGCTATGCCTCCGTACAGGGCTCGGTGGCCCAGTACTTC
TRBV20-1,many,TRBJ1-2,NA,CSASNPGAGANGYTF,TGCAGTGCTAGTAATCCGGGGGCAGGGGCCAATGGCTACACCTTC
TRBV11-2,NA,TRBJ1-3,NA,CASNEVFSGNPIYF,TGTGCCAGCAACGAGGTGTTTTCTGGAAACCCCATATATTTT